Described below is a single T cell receptor (beta chain) sequence and its context. Its specificity is unknown. There were likely unrecorded immune exposures, though donors were nominally healthy when sampled. This sample is drawn from a study of cytomegalovirus exposure and HLA in healthy donors. Points from the study as a whole: An apparent linkage of common viral pathogens to several of the most significant clusters emerged in a later analysis.

Germline CDR1 reads MNHEY; CDR2 reads SMNVEV (reference sequence). The CDR3 has 11 residues. The primer mix had 60 Vbeta and 13 Jbeta primers. The repertoire was sequenced with immunoSEQ multiplex PCR; TCRdb's copy has only in-frame clones and lacks some. The sample lists 150,000 to 200,000 clones, roughly 76% occurring once. The clonotype was recovered from a woman aged 45-60 years in good health and CMV-seronegative. The sequenced sample was PBMCs. V gene TRBV27 combines with J gene TRBJ2-5, with a possible D match to TRBD1 (6 bases). The end of the DNA is better explained by TRBJ2-7, so the J call may be wrong. The CDR3 sequence is CASSPGVEQYF. The DNA of the CDR3 is TGTGCCAGCAGTCCAGGGGTCGAGCAGTACTTC.